The rows below give T cell receptor beta chains drawn from one sample of a study of cytomegalovirus exposure and HLA in healthy donors. Sequenced by immunoSEQ multiplex PCR; TCRdb stores in-frame clones only, minus some. The table lists about 250,000 clones, about 90% of them singletons, with around 13% in the top ten. The specimen was PBMCs. Every receptor here comes from a man aged 18 to 35 in good health and CMV-seropositive. CDR3s include the opening cysteine and the closing phenylalanine or tryptophan. The D gene is left open where the match is weak. Clone size appears in some rows only: once, few, many, or a class for an expanded clone.

clone_size: -; d_call: TRBD1; v_call: TRBV5-1; j_call: TRBJ2-1; cdr3_aa: CASSTGQGAANEQFF; cdr3_nt: TGCGCCAGCAGCACCGGACAGGGGGCTGCCAATGAGCAGTTCTTC
clone_size: -; d_call: -; v_call: TRBV27; j_call: TRBJ2-1; cdr3_aa: CASRTVPGADEQFF; cdr3_nt: TGTGCCAGCAGGACAGTCCCCGGGGCCGATGAGCAGTTCTTC
clone_size: -; d_call: -; v_call: TRBV23-1; j_call: TRBJ1-1; cdr3_aa: CASSPRRANTEAFF; cdr3_nt: TGCGCCAGCAGTCCTCGGAGAGCCAACACTGAAGCTTTCTTT
clone_size: -; d_call: TRBD1; v_call: TRBV9; j_call: TRBJ2-3; cdr3_aa: CASGWGQGSDTQYF; cdr3_nt: TGTGCCAGCGGGTGGGGACAGGGATCAGATACGCAGTATTTT
clone_size: -; d_call: -; v_call: TRBV10-3; j_call: TRBJ1-5; cdr3_aa: CAISEENNQPQHF; cdr3_nt: TGTGCCATCAGTGAGGAGAACAATCAGCCCCAGCATTTT
clone_size: few; d_call: TRBD2; v_call: TRBV9; j_call: TRBJ2-2; cdr3_aa: CASSVVAGAGGELFF; cdr3_nt: TGTGCCAGCAGCGTAGTAGCGGGGGCGGGCGGGGAGCTGTTTTTT
clone_size: -; d_call: TRBD2; v_call: TRBV6-5; j_call: TRBJ2-1; cdr3_aa: CASGTSGYNEQFF; cdr3_nt: TGTGCCAGCGGGACTAGCGGATACAATGAGCAGTTCTTC
clone_size: -; d_call: -; v_call: TRBV5-1; j_call: TRBJ1-1; cdr3_aa: CASSLATGMNTEAFF; cdr3_nt: TGCGCCAGCAGCTTGGCCACGGGCATGAACACTGAAGCTTTCTTT
clone_size: -; d_call: TRBD2; v_call: TRBV4-1; j_call: TRBJ2-3; cdr3_aa: CASSHSGSPDTQYF; cdr3_nt: TGCGCCAGCAGCCATAGCGGGAGTCCAGATACGCAGTATTTT
clone_size: -; d_call: TRBD1; v_call: TRBV5-4; j_call: TRBJ1-2; cdr3_aa: CASSLRISGGFGYTF; cdr3_nt: TGTGCCAGCAGCTTGCGTATCTCAGGGGGGTTCGGCTACACCTTC
clone_size: -; d_call: TRBD1; v_call: TRBV6-5; j_call: TRBJ1-5; cdr3_aa: CASSRDRGSNQPQHF; cdr3_nt: TGTGCCAGCAGCAGGGACAGGGGAAGCAATCAGCCCCAGCATTTT
clone_size: -; d_call: -; v_call: TRBV6-5; j_call: TRBJ1-5; cdr3_aa: CASSSDRATPQHF; cdr3_nt: TGTGCCAGCAGTTCCGACAGAGCTACGCCCCAGCATTTT
clone_size: -; d_call: TRBD1; v_call: TRBV7-8; j_call: TRBJ1-2; cdr3_aa: CASSLGPGTGSYGYTF; cdr3_nt: TGTGCCAGCAGCTTAGGTCCCGGGACAGGGAGCTATGGCTACACCTTC
clone_size: -; d_call: -; v_call: TRBV27; j_call: TRBJ1-2; cdr3_aa: CASLKFPTDAGGYTF; cdr3_nt: TGTGCCAGCCTAAAATTCCCGACAGATGCGGGGGGCTACACCTTC
clone_size: once; d_call: -; v_call: TRBV9; j_call: TRBJ2-2; cdr3_aa: CASSVGPPDSNTGELFF; cdr3_nt: TGTGCCAGCAGCGTAGGACCCCCCGACAGTAACACCGGGGAGCTGTTTTTT
clone_size: -; d_call: TRBD2; v_call: TRBV7-2; j_call: TRBJ2-5; cdr3_aa: CASSSSGRAETQYF; cdr3_nt: TGTGCCAGCAGTTCTAGCGGGAGGGCAGAGACCCAGTACTTC
clone_size: -; d_call: TRBD1; v_call: TRBV6-1; j_call: TRBJ1-4; cdr3_aa: CASRRTGGLEKLFF; cdr3_nt: TGTGCCAGCAGGAGGACAGGGGGCTTGGAAAAACTGTTTTTT
clone_size: -; d_call: TRBD1; v_call: TRBV4-1; j_call: TRBJ1-2; cdr3_aa: CASSPRDREGYGYTF; cdr3_nt: TGCGCCAGCAGCCCGCGGGACAGGGAGGGCTATGGCTACACCTTC
clone_size: -; d_call: -; v_call: TRBV7-6; j_call: TRBJ2-3; cdr3_aa: CASSLEASRRDTQYF; cdr3_nt: TGTGCCAGCAGCTTAGAGGCAAGTAGAAGAGATACGCAGTATTTT
clone_size: few; d_call: TRBD2; v_call: TRBV7-2; j_call: TRBJ2-7; cdr3_aa: CASSLGLAGYEQYF; cdr3_nt: TGTGCCAGCAGCCTAGGACTAGCTGGCTACGAGCAGTACTTC
clone_size: -; d_call: -; v_call: TRBV29-1; j_call: TRBJ1-2; cdr3_aa: CSVAGDGSGYTF; cdr3_nt: TGCAGCGTTGCGGGGGACGGCTCTGGCTACACCTTC
clone_size: once; d_call: TRBD1; v_call: TRBV6-5; j_call: TRBJ2-3; cdr3_aa: CASAGTGLTDTQYF; cdr3_nt: TGTGCCAGCGCCGGGACAGGGTTGACAGATACGCAGTATTTT
clone_size: -; d_call: -; v_call: TRBV27; j_call: TRBJ2-3; cdr3_aa: CASSFRGGTDTQYF; cdr3_nt: TGTGCCAGCAGTTTCAGGGGTGGCACAGATACGCAGTATTTT
clone_size: -; d_call: TRBD2; v_call: TRBV2; j_call: TRBJ2-5; cdr3_aa: CASDGAGGSETQYF; cdr3_nt: TGTGCCAGCGACGGAGCGGGAGGGAGCGAGACCCAGTACTTC
clone_size: -; d_call: -; v_call: TRBV18; j_call: TRBJ2-7; cdr3_aa: CASSPSGLGSYEQYF; cdr3_nt: TGTGCCAGCTCACCATCGGGATTGGGGTCCTACGAGCAGTACTTC
clone_size: -; d_call: -; v_call: TRBV2; j_call: TRBJ2-1; cdr3_aa: CASSSSGAEQFF; cdr3_nt: TGTGCCAGCAGCTCCTCGGGGGCTGAGCAGTTCTTC
clone_size: -; d_call: -; v_call: TRBV7-9; j_call: TRBJ1-4; cdr3_aa: CASSVQTVTNEKLFF; cdr3_nt: TGTGCCAGCAGCGTCCAGACAGTGACTAATGAAAAACTGTTTTTT
clone_size: -; d_call: -; v_call: TRBV7-3; j_call: TRBJ2-2; cdr3_aa: CASSLGESGELFF; cdr3_nt: TGTGCCAGCAGCTTAGGGGAGAGCGGGGAGCTGTTTTTT
clone_size: -; d_call: TRBD1; v_call: TRBV28; j_call: TRBJ1-2; cdr3_aa: CASSLWGQGGTYGYTF; cdr3_nt: TGTGCCAGCAGTTTATGGGGACAGGGGGGTACCTATGGCTACACCTTC
clone_size: -; d_call: -; v_call: TRBV6-1; j_call: TRBJ1-2; cdr3_aa: CASSGWGSRGWNYGYTF; cdr3_nt: TGTGCCAGCAGTGGGTGGGGTAGTAGGGGCTGGAACTATGGCTACACCTTC
clone_size: once; d_call: -; v_call: TRBV7-2; j_call: TRBJ2-7; cdr3_aa: CASSSGGTSYEQYF; cdr3_nt: TGTGCCAGCAGCTCTGGGGGTACGAGCTACGAGCAGTACTTC
clone_size: -; d_call: -; v_call: TRBV7-9; j_call: TRBJ2-7; cdr3_aa: CASSLARGSTSFPNEQYF; cdr3_nt: TGTGCCAGCAGCTTAGCGCGGGGTAGTACGAGTTTCCCAAACGAGCAGTACTTC
clone_size: -; d_call: TRBD2; v_call: TRBV5-6; j_call: TRBJ2-2; cdr3_aa: CASSLFLAGDTGELFF; cdr3_nt: TGTGCCAGCAGCTTGTTCCTAGCGGGGGACACCGGGGAGCTGTTTTTT
clone_size: once; d_call: -; v_call: TRBV29-1; j_call: TRBJ2-7; cdr3_aa: CSVEVRGALTYEQYF; cdr3_nt: TGCAGCGTTGAAGTCCGGGGGGCACTAACCTACGAGCAGTACTTC
clone_size: few; d_call: -; v_call: TRBV2; j_call: TRBJ2-7; cdr3_aa: CASTSSPYEQYF; cdr3_nt: TGTGCCAGCACTTCGTCCCCCTACGAGCAGTACTTC
clone_size: -; d_call: -; v_call: TRBV5-1; j_call: TRBJ2-7; cdr3_aa: CASSQGLGAGEQYF; cdr3_nt: TGCGCCAGCAGCCAAGGTTTAGGAGCTGGCGAGCAGTACTTC
clone_size: -; d_call: -; v_call: TRBV7-2; j_call: TRBJ2-2; cdr3_aa: CASSKAYDGTGELFF; cdr3_nt: TGTGCCAGCAGCAAGGCTTACGATGGCACCGGGGAGCTGTTTTTT
clone_size: -; d_call: -; v_call: TRBV10-3; j_call: TRBJ1-1; cdr3_aa: CAIRETGFSEAFF; cdr3_nt: TGTGCCATCAGAGAGACAGGATTTTCTGAAGCTTTCTTT
clone_size: -; d_call: -; v_call: TRBV27; j_call: TRBJ2-1; cdr3_aa: CASSSTNEQFF; cdr3_nt: TGTGCCAGCAGTTCTACGAATGAGCAGTTCTTC
clone_size: -; d_call: -; v_call: TRBV10-3; j_call: TRBJ2-7; cdr3_aa: CAIRDSSYEQYF; cdr3_nt: TGTGCCATCAGGGACAGCTCCTACGAGCAGTACTTC
clone_size: -; d_call: -; v_call: TRBV2; j_call: TRBJ2-3; cdr3_aa: CASSEMGHSTDTQYF; cdr3_nt: TGTGCCAGCAGTGAAATGGGACATAGCACAGATACGCAGTATTTT
clone_size: -; d_call: -; v_call: TRBV30; j_call: TRBJ1-4; cdr3_aa: CAWTPGEDPGSNEKLFF; cdr3_nt: TGTGCCTGGACCCCGGGAGAGGATCCAGGGTCTAATGAAAAACTGTTTTTT
clone_size: -; d_call: -; v_call: TRBV7-2; j_call: TRBJ1-1; cdr3_aa: CASSFSAVNTEAFF; cdr3_nt: TGTGCCAGCAGCTTTTCCGCGGTGAACACTGAAGCTTTCTTT